The clone carrying this T cell receptor (beta chain) was recorded a few times. Its antigen is not identified. PCR primers comprised 60 Vbeta and 13 Jbeta primers. Method: immunoSEQ multiplex PCR; TCRdb's copy keeps in-frame clones and lacks some. The sample records 100,000 to 150,000 clones, roughly 80% being singletons. These data originate in a study of cytomegalovirus exposure and HLA in healthy donors. Findings of the study overall: Among TCR beta chains, those listed as cytomegalovirus-associated numbered about 150. Rare TCR sequences predominated, though certain public TCRs were found in many donors.

The sequencing input was PBMCs. This clonotype was sampled from a woman between 40 and 50 years old in good health and CMV-seropositive.

The CDR3 spells CASTTIRDRGLVDYGYTF. In nucleotides, the CDR3 is TGTGCCAGCACCACCATCCGGGACAGGGGGCTTGTTGACTATGGCTACACCTTC. The chain uses TRBV28 and TRBJ1-2, with 12 nucleotides matching TRBD1. The CDR3 covers 18 residues. The germline V gene encodes CDR1 MDHEN and CDR2 SYDVKM. The V segment lost 7 bases and the J segment 3 bases; nucleotides outside the gene matches: 15.